The T cell receptor (beta chain) under discussion was sequenced for a study of cytomegalovirus exposure and HLA in healthy donors. General study findings and limits: There were reportedly fewer N-insertions in an Asian-associated ancestry cluster than the approximately 670-donor mean, in a later analysis.

Researchers ran the PCR with 60 Vbeta and 13 Jbeta primers. Assay used: immunoSEQ multiplex PCR; TCRdb lists only in-frame clones, some missing. Altogether approximately 200,000 clones are present, about four fifths being singletons, with the ten largest covering about 6%. A word on this clone: Its antigen is currently unknown.

The germline CDR1 and CDR2 sequences are SGHRS and YFSETQ. The CDR3 covers 18 residues. V lost 0 bases and J lost 1; bases outside the gene matches: 10. The sequence came from a woman aged 30 to 39 in good health and CMV-seropositive. The chain links TRBV5-1 to TRBJ1-2, with TRBD1 matching 9 bases. Source material: PBMCs. The CDR3 loop is CASSLAGTGLDLNYGYTF. The CDR3 nucleotides are TGCGCCAGCAGCTTGGCTGGGACAGGGTTAGACCTTAACTATGGCTACACCTTC.